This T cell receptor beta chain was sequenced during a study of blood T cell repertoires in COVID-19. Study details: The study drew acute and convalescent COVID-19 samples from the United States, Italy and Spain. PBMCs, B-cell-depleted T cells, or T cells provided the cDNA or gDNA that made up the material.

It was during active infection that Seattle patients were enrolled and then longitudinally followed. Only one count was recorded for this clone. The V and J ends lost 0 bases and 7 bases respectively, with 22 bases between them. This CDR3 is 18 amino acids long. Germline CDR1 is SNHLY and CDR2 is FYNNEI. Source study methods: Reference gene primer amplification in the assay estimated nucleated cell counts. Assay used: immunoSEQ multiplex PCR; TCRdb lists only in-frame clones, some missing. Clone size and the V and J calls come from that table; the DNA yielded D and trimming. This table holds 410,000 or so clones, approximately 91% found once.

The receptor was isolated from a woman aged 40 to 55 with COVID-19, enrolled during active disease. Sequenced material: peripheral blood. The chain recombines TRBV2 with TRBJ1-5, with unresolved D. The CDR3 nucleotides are TGTGCCAGCAGTGAAGCTGGGTCGGGAAACCCTGTCAGGCAGCCCCAGCATTTT. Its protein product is CASSEAGSGNPVRQPQHF.